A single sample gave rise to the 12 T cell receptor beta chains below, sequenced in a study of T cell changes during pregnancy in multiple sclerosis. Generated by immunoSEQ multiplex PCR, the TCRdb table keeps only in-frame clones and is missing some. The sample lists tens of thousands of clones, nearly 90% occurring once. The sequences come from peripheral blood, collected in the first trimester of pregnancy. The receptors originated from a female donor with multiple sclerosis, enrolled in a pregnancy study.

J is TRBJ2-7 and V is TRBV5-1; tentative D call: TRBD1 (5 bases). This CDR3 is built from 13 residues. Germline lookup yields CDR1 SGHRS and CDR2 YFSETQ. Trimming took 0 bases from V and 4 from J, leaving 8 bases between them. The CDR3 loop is CASSLVGQYEQYF. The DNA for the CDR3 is TGCGCCAGCAGCTTGGTTGGACAATACGAGCAGTACTTC.

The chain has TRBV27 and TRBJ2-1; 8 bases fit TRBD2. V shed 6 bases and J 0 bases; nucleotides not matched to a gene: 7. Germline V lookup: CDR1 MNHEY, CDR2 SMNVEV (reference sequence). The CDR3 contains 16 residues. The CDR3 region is CASRHGSGSSYNEQFF. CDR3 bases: TGTGCCAGCAGACACGGCAGCGGGAGCTCCTACAATGAGCAGTTCTTC.

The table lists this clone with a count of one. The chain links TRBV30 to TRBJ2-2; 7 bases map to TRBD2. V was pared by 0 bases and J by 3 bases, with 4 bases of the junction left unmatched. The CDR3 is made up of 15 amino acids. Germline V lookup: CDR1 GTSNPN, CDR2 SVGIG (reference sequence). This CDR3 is CAWSVGLDHTGELFF. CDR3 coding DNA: TGTGCCTGGAGTGTAGGACTAGACCACACCGGGGAGCTGTTTTTT. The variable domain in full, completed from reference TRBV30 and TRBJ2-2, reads SQTIHQWPATLVQPVGSPLSLECTVEGTSNPNLYWYRQAAGRGLQLLFYSVGIGQISSEVPQNLSASRPQDRQFILSSKKLLLSDSGFYLCAWSVGLDHTGELFFGEGSRLTVL.

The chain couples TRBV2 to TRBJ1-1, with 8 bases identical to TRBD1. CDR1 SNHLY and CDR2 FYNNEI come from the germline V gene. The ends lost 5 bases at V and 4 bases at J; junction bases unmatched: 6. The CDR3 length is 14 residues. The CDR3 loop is CASSNLDRVTEAFF. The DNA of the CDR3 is TGTGCCAGCAGTAACTTGGACAGGGTCACTGAAGCTTTCTTT.

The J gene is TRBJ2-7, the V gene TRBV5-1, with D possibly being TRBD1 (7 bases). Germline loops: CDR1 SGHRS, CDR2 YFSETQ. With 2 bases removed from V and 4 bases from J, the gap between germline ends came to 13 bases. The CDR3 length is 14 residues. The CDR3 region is CASSFSGGTYEQYF. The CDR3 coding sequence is TGCGCCAGCAGCTTTTCAGGGGGGACATACGAGCAGTACTTC.

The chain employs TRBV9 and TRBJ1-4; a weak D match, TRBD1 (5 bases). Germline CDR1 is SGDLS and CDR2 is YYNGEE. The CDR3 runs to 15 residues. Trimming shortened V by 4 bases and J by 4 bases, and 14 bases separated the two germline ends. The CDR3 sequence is CASSPPLGGNEKLFF. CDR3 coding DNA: TGTGCCAGCAGCCCACCCCTGGGGGGTAATGAAAAACTGTTTTTT.

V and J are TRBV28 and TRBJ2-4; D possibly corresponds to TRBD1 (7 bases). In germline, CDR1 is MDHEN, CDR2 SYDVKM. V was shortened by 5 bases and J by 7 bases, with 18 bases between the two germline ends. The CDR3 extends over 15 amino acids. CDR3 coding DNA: TGTGCCAGCAGTCCGTCCAGGGGGGCACTGAACATTCAGTACTTC. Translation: CASSPSRGALNIQYF.

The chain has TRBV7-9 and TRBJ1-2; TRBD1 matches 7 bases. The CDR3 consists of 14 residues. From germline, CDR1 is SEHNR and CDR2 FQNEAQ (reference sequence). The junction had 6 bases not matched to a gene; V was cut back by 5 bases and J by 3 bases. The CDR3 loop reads CASSTGQWDYGYTF. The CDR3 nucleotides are TGTGCCAGCAGCACGGGACAGTGGGACTATGGCTACACCTTC.

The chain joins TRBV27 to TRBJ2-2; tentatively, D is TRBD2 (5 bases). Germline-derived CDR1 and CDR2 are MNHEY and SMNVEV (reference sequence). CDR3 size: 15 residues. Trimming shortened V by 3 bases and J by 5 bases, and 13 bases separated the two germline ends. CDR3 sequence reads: CASSFGERRTGELFF. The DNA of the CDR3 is TGTGCCAGCAGTTTCGGAGAGCGGAGGACCGGGGAGCTGTTTTTT.

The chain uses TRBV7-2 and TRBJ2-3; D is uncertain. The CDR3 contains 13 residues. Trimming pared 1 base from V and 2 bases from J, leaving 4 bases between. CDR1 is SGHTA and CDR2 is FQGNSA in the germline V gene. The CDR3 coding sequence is TGTGCCAGCAGCTTAGGGCACACAGATACGCAGTATTTT. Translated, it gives CASSLGHTDTQYF.

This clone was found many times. The CDR3: CASSPVGEQYYEQYF. The CDR3 nucleotides are TGTGCCAGCAGTCCGGTTGGTGAACAGTACTACGAGCAGTACTTC. The chain combines TRBV6-1 with TRBJ2-7; D not certain. Between the trimmed V and J ends, which lost 5 bases and 3 bases, there was a span of 17 bases. The length of the CDR3 is 15 residues. Germline V CDR1 and CDR2: MNHNS, SASEGT.

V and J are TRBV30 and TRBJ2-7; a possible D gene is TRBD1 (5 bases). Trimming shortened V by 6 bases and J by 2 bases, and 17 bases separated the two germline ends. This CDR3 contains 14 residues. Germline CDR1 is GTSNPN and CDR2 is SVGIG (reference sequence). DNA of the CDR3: TGTGCCTGCTTAGACCAGGGTAAGGCCTACGAGCAGTACTTC. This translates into CACLDQGKAYEQYF.